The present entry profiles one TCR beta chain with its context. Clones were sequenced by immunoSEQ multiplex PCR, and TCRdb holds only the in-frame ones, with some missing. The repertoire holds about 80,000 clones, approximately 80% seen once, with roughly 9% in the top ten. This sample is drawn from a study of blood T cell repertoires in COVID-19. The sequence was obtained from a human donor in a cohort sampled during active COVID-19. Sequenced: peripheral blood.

Here the CDR3 DNA reads TGCGCCAGCAGCTACCGGGGGAATGAGCAGTTCTTC. Its protein is CASSYRGNEQFF. The genes are TRBV23-1 and TRBJ2-1, with a possible D match to TRBD2 (6 bases). TRBV23-1 is sorted into the ORF group, with uncertain function. V was clipped by 6 bases and J by 7 bases, with 10 bases between them. CDR3 size: 12 residues.